This entry concerns a single T cell receptor beta chain. The sample is drawn from a study of control samples from healthy donors and cancer patients. The CDR3 is made up of 16 amino acids. Looked up from germline, CDR1 is SGHVS and CDR2 is FQNEAQ. J gave up 2 bases and V 5 bases, and 8 bases lay outside the gene matches. Only in-frame clones appear in the TCRdb table, and some are missing; sequencing was by immunoSEQ multiplex PCR. The sample carries 75,000 to 95,000 clones, 88% recorded once. This sequence originates from a woman between 50 and 59 years old in good health. The sequencing input was blood. This sequence joins TRBV7-8 and TRBJ2-3; 9 bases fit TRBD1. The CDR3 sequence is CASSPGTGMTTDTQYF. The CDR3 DNA follows: TGTGCCAGCAGCCCGGGGACAGGGATGACCACAGATACGCAGTATTTT.